The rows below give T cell receptor beta chains drawn from one sample of a study of CD8+CD57+ T cells in acquired aplastic anemia. TCRdb reprocessed the reads via MiXCR and lists one record per CDR3 protein. Of hundreds of thousands of distinct CDR3 sequences listed, around 32% are singletons. The sample consisted of sorted CD4+, CD8+, or CD8+CD57+ T cells (not recorded which) from PBMCs. Receptor source: a human donor with aplastic anemia. Each CDR3 is given with its conserved first and last residue. A D gene is named only where the DNA matches it firmly. A row's size may be missing; if present it is once, few, many or a size class.

CDR3nt	CDR3aa	d_gene	abundance	v_gene	j_gene
TGCAGTGCCGCGCAGCGGGGCACTGAAGCTTTCTTT	CSAAQRGTEAFF	.	many	TRBV20-1	TRBJ1-1
TGCAGTGCTAGTAGGTCGGCCGGGGGGCACTCCTATAATTCACCCCTCCACTTT	CSASRSAGGHSYNSPLHF	.	.	TRBV20-1	TRBJ1-6
TGTGCCAGCAGTGATTCGGGTACTGGCTACACCTTC	CASSDSGTGYTF	.	few	TRBV6-1	TRBJ1-2
TGTGCCAGCAGTTACGATCAGCCCCAGCATTTT	CASSYDQPQHF	.	many	TRBV2	TRBJ1-5
TGTGCCAGCAGCACCAGACCCCCGAGTAGCGGGGGAAGCTCCTACAATGAGCAGTTCTTC	CASSTRPPSSGGSSYNEQFF	TRBD2	.	TRBV11-1	TRBJ2-1
TGTGCCACCAGTGAGCAACAGGGTGGCCAAGAGACCCAGTACTTC	CATSEQQGGQETQYF	.	many	TRBV24-1	TRBJ2-5
TGTGCCAGCAGCTCACAGGGGGGAGGCTACACCTTC	CASSSQGGGYTF	TRBD1	.	TRBV7-9	TRBJ1-2
TGTGCCAGCAGTGAATCAGACAGATACTACTATGGCTACACCTTC	CASSESDRYYYGYTF	.	.	TRBV25-1	TRBJ1-2
TGTGCCAGCACCAAACTAGCGGGAGAGACGTACGAGCAGTACTTC	CASTKLAGETYEQYF	TRBD2	many	TRBV7-9	TRBJ2-7
TGTGCCAGCAGCGAACGGTTGTCCCAGTCCTACGAGCAGTACTTC	CASSERLSQSYEQYF	.	.	TRBV4-2	TRBJ2-7
TGTGCCAGCAGCAAAGAGGGGGGGGGATACTCACCCCTCCACTTT	CASSKEGGGYSPLHF	.	many	TRBV14	TRBJ1-6
TGCAGCGTTGGAGGCAGGGCCTACGAGCAGTACTTC	CSVGGRAYEQYF	.	many	TRBV29-1	TRBJ2-7
TGTGCCACCAGTGTAAGCCGGGGAGGGGTGTCTGAAGCTTTCTTT	CATSVSRGGVSEAFF	.	.	TRBV24-1	TRBJ1-1
TGTGCCACCAGCGGGAACAGGGTTAATACGCAGTATTTT	CATSGNRVNTQYF	.	.	TRBV15	TRBJ2-3
TGTGCCAGCAGTCAGGAAGCCTACAATGAGCAGTTCTTC	CASSQEAYNEQFF	.	.	TRBV12-3/TRBV12-4	TRBJ2-1
TGTGCCAGCAGTTATCGGGGAGGGACAGGGGAATACGAGCAGTACTTC	CASSYRGGTGEYEQYF	TRBD1	.	TRBV6-5	TRBJ2-7
TGCAGTGCTAGACAGGGCTGGGGGAATCAGCCCCAGCATTTT	CSARQGWGNQPQHF	.	many	TRBV20-1	TRBJ1-5
TGTGCCACCAGCAGAGGGACAGGGGGTAATGGCTACACCTTC	CATSRGTGGNGYTF	TRBD1	few	TRBV15	TRBJ1-2
TGTGCCACCAGCAGAGTTGCTGCCAATCAGCCCCAGCATTTT	CATSRVAANQPQHF	.	.	TRBV15	TRBJ1-5
TGTGCCAGCAGACTCGACAGGGGCGGAAATCAGCCCCAGCATTTT	CASRLDRGGNQPQHF	TRBD1	.	TRBV6-5	TRBJ1-5
TGTGCCAGCGGTGGGACAGGCTACTACGAGCAGTACTTC	CASGGTGYYEQYF	TRBD1	once	TRBV12-3/TRBV12-4	TRBJ2-7
TGTGCCACCAGCGGGGGTGTTATGGACAGCAATCAGCCCCAGCATTTT	CATSGGVMDSNQPQHF	.	.	TRBV15	TRBJ1-5
TGTGCCAGTACCACCGACCGGGGGCCAGGAAACACCATATATTTT	CASTTDRGPGNTIYF	.	many	TRBV19	TRBJ1-3
TGTGCCTGGGGGACAGCGAGATACGAGCAGTACTTC	CAWGTARYEQYF	TRBD1	.	TRBV30	TRBJ2-7
TGTGCCAGCAGCGTGAGACAGGGGGCGCTTGGGGCCAACGTCCTGACTTTC	CASSVRQGALGANVLTF	TRBD1	many	TRBV9	TRBJ2-6
TGCGCCAGCAGCTTAGTAGCGGGAGGGCCCAATGAGCAGTTCTTC	CASSLVAGGPNEQFF	TRBD2	few	TRBV5-1	TRBJ2-1
TGCGCCAGCAGGGGACAGCTGAACACCGGGGAGCTGTTTTTT	CASRGQLNTGELFF	TRBD1	many	TRBV10-2	TRBJ2-2
TGTGCTAGTGGTTTGACCACGGGTCAGCCCCAGCATTTT	CASGLTTGQPQHF	.	few	TRBV12-5	TRBJ1-5
TGCGCCAGCAGATCGAATTTAGCGGGAGGTACGCAGCATGAGCAGTTCTTC	CASRSNLAGGTQHEQFF	TRBD2	.	TRBV5-1	TRBJ2-1
TGTGCCAGTAGGAACCATAACTATGGCTACACCTTC	CASRNHNYGYTF	.	.	TRBV19	TRBJ1-2
TGTGCCAGCAGGTCAACACTAGCGGGAGGTGGCGATACGCAGTATTTT	CASRSTLAGGGDTQYF	TRBD2	.	TRBV7-9	TRBJ2-3
TGTGCCAGCAGCTTATCGCCGCGGGACACCATATATTTT	CASSLSPRDTIYF	.	many	TRBV7-2	TRBJ1-3
TGTGCCAGCAGCTATCCAGGGAGTCAAGGAAACACCATATATTTT	CASSYPGSQGNTIYF	.	.	TRBV7-2	TRBJ1-3